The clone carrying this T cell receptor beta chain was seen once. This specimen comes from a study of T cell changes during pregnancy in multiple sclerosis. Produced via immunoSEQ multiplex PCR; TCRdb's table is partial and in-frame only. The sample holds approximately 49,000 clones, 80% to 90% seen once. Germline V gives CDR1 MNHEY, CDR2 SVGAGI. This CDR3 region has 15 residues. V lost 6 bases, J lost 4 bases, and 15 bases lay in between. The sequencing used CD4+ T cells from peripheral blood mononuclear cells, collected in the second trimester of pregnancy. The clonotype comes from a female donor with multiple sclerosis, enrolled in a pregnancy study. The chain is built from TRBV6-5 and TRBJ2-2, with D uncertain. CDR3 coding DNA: TGTGCCAGCAGCGGAGCGCGGCTTCTCACCGGGGAGCTGTTTTTT. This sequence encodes CASSGARLLTGELFF.